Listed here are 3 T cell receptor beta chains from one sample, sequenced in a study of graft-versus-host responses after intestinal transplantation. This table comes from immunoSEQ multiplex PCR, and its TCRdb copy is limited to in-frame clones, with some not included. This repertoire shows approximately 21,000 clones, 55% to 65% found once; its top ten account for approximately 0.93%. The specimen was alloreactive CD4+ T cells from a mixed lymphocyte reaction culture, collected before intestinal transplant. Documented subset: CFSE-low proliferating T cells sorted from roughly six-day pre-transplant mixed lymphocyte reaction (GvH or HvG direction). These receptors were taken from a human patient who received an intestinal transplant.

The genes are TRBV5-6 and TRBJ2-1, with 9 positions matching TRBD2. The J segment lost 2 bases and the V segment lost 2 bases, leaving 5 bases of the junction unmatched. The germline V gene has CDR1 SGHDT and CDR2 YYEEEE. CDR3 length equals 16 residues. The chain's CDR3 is CASSFPSGKTYNEQFF. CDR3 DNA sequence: TGTGCCAGCAGCTTTCCTAGCGGGAAGACCTACAATGAGCAGTTCTTC.

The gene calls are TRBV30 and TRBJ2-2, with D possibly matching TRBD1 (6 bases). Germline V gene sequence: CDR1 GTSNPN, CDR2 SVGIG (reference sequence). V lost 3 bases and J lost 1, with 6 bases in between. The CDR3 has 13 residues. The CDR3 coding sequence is TGTGCCTGGAGGGGACAGAACACCGGGGAGCTGTTTTTT. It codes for CAWRGQNTGELFF.

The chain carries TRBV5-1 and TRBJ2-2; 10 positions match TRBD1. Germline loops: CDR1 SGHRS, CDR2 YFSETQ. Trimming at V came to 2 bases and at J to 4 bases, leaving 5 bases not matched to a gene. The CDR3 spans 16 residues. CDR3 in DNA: TGCGCCAGCAGCTTCGACAGGGGGCTTCGCACCGGGGAGCTGTTTTTT. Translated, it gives CASSFDRGLRTGELFF.